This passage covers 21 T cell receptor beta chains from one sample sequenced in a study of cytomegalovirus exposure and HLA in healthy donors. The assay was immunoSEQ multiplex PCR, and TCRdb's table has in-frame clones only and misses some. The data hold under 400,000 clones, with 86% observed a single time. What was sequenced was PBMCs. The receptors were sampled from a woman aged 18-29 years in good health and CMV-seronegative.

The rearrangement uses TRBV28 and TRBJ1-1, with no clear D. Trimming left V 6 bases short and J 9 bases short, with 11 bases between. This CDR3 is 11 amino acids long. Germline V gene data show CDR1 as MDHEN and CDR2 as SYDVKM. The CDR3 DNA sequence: TGTGCCAGCAGCGCAGAACTACAAGCTTTCTTT. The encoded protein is CASSAELQAFF.

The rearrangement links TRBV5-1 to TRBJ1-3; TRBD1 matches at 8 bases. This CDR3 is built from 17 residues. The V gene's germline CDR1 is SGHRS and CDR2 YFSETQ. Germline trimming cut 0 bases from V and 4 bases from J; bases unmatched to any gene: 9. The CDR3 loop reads CASSLEAPTGAGNTIYF. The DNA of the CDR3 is TGCGCCAGCAGCTTGGAGGCCCCGACAGGGGCCGGAAACACCATATATTTT.

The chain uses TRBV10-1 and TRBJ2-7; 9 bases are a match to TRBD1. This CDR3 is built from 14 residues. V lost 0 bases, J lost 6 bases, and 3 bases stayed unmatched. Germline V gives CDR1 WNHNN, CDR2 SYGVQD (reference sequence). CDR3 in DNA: TGCGCCAGCAGTGAGTCCGCGGACAGGGGCGAGCAGTACTTC. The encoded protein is CASSESADRGEQYF.

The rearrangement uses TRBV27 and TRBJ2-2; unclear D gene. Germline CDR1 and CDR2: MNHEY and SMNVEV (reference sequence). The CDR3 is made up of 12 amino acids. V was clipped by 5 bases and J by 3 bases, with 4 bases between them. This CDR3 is CASSHYTGELFF. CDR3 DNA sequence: TGTGCCAGCAGTCACTACACCGGGGAGCTGTTTTTT.

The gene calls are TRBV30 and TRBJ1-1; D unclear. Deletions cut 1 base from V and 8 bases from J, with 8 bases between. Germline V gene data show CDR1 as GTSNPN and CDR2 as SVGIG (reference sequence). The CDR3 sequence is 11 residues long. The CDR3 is CAWSGESEAFF. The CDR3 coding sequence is TGTGCCTGGAGTGGGGAGTCAGAAGCTTTCTTT.

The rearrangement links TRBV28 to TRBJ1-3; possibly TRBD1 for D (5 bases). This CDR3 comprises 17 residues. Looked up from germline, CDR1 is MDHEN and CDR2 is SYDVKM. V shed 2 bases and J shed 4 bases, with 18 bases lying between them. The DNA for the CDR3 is TGTGCCAGCAGTTTAGGGTGGCAGGAACGGGGGGGAAACACCATATATTTT. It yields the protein CASSLGWQERGGNTIYF.

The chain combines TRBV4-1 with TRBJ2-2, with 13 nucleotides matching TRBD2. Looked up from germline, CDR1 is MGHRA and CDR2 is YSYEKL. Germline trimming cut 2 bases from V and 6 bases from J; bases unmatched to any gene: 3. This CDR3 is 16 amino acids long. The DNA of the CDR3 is TGCGCCAGCAGCCAACGGACTAGCGGGGGAGCCGGGGAGCTGTTTTTT. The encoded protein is CASSQRTSGGAGELFF.

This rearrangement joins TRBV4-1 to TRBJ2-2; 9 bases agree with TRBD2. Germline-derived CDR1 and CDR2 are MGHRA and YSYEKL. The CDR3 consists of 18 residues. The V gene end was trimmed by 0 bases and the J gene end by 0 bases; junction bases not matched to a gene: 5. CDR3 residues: CASSQESAGGPNTGELFF. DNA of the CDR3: TGCGCCAGCAGCCAAGAGTCTGCGGGAGGGCCGAACACCGGGGAGCTGTTTTTT.

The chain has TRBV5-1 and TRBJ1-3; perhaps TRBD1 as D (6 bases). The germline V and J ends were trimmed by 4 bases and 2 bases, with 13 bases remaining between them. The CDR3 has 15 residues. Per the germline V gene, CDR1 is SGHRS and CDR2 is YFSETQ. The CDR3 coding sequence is TGCGCCAGCAGCCCCGGGACAAACCCTGGAAACACCATATATTTT. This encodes CASSPGTNPGNTIYF.

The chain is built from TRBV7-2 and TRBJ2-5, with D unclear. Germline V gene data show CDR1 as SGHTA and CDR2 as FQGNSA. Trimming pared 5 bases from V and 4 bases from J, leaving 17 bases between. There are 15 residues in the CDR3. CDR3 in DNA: TGTGCCAGCAGCCCGCCAGTTACCTCAGGAGAGACCCAGTACTTC. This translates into CASSPPVTSGETQYF.

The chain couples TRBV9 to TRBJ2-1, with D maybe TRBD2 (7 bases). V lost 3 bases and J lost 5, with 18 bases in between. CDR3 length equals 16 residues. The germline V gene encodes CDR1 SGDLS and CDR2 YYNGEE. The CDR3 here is CASSGGRELVHNEQFF. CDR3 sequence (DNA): TGTGCCAGCAGCGGGGGGCGGGAGTTGGTTCACAATGAGCAGTTCTTC. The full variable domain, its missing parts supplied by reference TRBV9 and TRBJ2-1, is DSGVTQTPKHLITATGQRVTLRCSPRSGDLSVYWYQQSLDQGLQFLIQYYNGEERAKGNILERFSAQQFPDLHSELNLSSLELGDSALYFCASSGGRELVHNEQFFGPGTRLTVL.

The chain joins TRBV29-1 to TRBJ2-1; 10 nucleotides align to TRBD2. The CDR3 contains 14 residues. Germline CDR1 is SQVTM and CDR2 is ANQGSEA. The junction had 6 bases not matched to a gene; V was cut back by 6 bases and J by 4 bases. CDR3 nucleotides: TGCAGCGTCGCAGAGCGGGGGGGGTACAATGAGCAGTTCTTC. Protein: CSVAERGGYNEQFF.

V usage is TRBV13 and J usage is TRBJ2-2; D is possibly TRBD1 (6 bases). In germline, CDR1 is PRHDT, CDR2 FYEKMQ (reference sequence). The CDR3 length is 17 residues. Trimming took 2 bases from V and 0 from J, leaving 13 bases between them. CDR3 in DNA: TGTGCCAGCAGCTTATTTGGGGGCAGAGCGAACACCGGGGAGCTGTTTTTT. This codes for CASSLFGGRANTGELFF.

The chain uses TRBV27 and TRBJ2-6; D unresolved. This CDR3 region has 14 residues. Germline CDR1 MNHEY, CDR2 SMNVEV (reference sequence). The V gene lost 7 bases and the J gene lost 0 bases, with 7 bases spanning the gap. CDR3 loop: CASTTVSGANVLTF. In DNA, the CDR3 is TGTGCCAGCACCACAGTCTCTGGGGCCAACGTCCTGACTTTC.

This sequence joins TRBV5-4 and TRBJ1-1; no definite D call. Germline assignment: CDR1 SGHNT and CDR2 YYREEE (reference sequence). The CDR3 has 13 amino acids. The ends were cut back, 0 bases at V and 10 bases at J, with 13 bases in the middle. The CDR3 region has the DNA TGTGCCAGCAGCTTGGTGGGCAAGCAAGGAGCTTTCTTT. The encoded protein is CASSLVGKQGAFF.

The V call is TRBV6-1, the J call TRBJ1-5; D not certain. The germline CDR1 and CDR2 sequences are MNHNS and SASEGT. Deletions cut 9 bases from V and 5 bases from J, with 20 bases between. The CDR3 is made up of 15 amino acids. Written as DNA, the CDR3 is TGTGCCAGTAGAGGGTTCCCAAATAATTATCAGCCCCAGCATTTT. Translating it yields CASRGFPNNYQPQHF.

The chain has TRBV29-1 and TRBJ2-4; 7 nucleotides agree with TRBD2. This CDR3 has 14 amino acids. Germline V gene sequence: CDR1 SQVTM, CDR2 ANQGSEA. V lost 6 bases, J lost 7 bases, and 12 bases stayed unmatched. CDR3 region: CSVGTGGNLNIQYF. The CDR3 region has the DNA TGCAGCGTGGGGACCGGGGGGAATTTGAACATTCAGTACTTC.

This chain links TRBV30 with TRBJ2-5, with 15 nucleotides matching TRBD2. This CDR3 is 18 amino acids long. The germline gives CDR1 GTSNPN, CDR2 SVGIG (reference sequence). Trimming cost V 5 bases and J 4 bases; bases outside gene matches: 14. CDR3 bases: TGTGCCTGGGGGGGGACTAGCGGGAGGATTTTATTAAGAGAGACCCAGTACTTC. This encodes CAWGGTSGRILLRETQYF.

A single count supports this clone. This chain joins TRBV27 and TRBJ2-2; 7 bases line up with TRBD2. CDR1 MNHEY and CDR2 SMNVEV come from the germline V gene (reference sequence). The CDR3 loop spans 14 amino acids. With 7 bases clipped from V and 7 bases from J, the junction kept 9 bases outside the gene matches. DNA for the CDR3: TGTGCCAGCAAACTAAGCGGGATCAGCGGGGAGCTGTTTTTT. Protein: CASKLSGISGELFF.

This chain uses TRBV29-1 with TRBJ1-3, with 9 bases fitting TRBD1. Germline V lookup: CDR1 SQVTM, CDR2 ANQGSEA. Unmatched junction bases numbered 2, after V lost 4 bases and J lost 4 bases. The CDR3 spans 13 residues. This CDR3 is CSVVGQGGNTIYF. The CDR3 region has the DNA TGCAGCGTTGTAGGACAGGGGGGAAACACCATATATTTT.

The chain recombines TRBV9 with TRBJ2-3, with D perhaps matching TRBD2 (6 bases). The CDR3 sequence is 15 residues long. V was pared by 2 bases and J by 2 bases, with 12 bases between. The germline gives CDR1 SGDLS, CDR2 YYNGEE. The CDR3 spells CASSVGRGNTDTQYF. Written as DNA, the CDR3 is TGTGCCAGCAGCGTTGGGCGGGGAAACACAGATACGCAGTATTTT.